A selection of T cell receptor beta chains follows, all from one sample in a study of a mutant IDH1 vaccine in newly diagnosed glioma. Measured with immunoSEQ multiplex PCR; TCRdb has only the in-frame clones, and not every one. The repertoire has about 55,000 clones, 84% of them found once; the top ten carry 4.1%. What these receptors recognize is not known. The sample here was PBMCs, taken from a glioma patient whose treatment included an IDH1 peptide vaccine. All receptors derive from a woman aged 18-35 years with glioma. Both conserved end residues are part of each CDR3. The D gene is left open where the match is weak. Not every row has a clone size; where given, it reads once, few, many or a size class.

TGTGCCAGCAGGGACCGAGCTAACGAGCAGTACTTC | CASRDRANEQYF | NA | TRBJ2-7 | TRBV7-8 | NA
TGTGCCAGCAGTTGGACAGGGAGGAGGAACACTGAAGCTTTCTTT | CASSWTGRRNTEAFF | TRBD1 | TRBJ1-1 | TRBV27 | NA
TGTGCCAGCAGCTATGCGGGGGGTCGCACAGATACGCAGTATTTT | CASSYAGGRTDTQYF | TRBD2 | TRBJ2-3 | TRBV7-9 | NA
TGCGCCAGCAGCCAAAACGAGCGTGGAGAGACCCAGTACTTC | CASSQNERGETQYF | NA | TRBJ2-5 | TRBV4-3 | NA
TGTGCCACCAGCAGCAGTCTAATGGAGGGCCTCACAGATACGCAGTATTTT | CATSSSLMEGLTDTQYF | NA | TRBJ2-3 | TRBV15 | NA
TGTGCCAGCAGCTTAGTGGCGGGAGCCCACGAGCAGTACTTC | CASSLVAGAHEQYF | TRBD2 | TRBJ2-7 | TRBV7-9 | NA
TGTGCCAGCAGTGTTGTCCCGGGGAGCACTGAAGCTTTCTTT | CASSVVPGSTEAFF | NA | TRBJ1-1 | TRBV6-1 | NA
TGTGCCAGCAAGTATACACAGGGGAGGAATGAGCAGTTCTTC | CASKYTQGRNEQFF | NA | TRBJ2-1 | TRBV5-5 | NA
TGTGCCAGCAGCTTAGGTTCAGGGGGCAGAAGCGAGCAGTACTTC | CASSLGSGGRSEQYF | TRBD1 | TRBJ2-7 | TRBV7-6 | NA
TGTGCCAGCAGCGTAGGGCAGGGGGCTGTCACAGATACGCAGTATTTT | CASSVGQGAVTDTQYF | TRBD1 | TRBJ2-3 | TRBV9 | NA
TGTGCCAGCAGCGTAGGAGGGGGATCAGATGAGCAGTTCTTC | CASSVGGGSDEQFF | NA | TRBJ2-1 | TRBV9 | NA
TGCGCCAGCAGTCATAGCCTTAGCGGGGGGTCGGATACGCAGTATTTT | CASSHSLSGGSDTQYF | TRBD2 | TRBJ2-3 | TRBV5-1 | NA
TGCGCCAGCAGCCACCTGGGACTCCGAGATGGCTACACCTTC | CASSHLGLRDGYTF | NA | TRBJ1-2 | TRBV4-3 | NA
TGTGCCAGTAGTATAGATCGGCGGGACTTCACAGATACGCAGTATTTT | CASSIDRRDFTDTQYF | NA | TRBJ2-3 | TRBV19 | NA
TGTGCCAGCAGCTCGCCCCGGGACAGGGGGCCCCAAGAGACCCAGTACTTC | CASSSPRDRGPQETQYF | TRBD1 | TRBJ2-5 | TRBV5-4 | once
TGTGCCATCAGTGAGTCGAAGATATTAGCGGGACGGGGGAACACCGGGGAGCTGTTTTTT | CAISESKILAGRGNTGELFF | TRBD2 | TRBJ2-2 | TRBV10-3 | NA
TGCAGCGGACAGGGGGCAACGGACACCATATATTTT | CSGQGATDTIYF | TRBD1 | TRBJ1-3 | TRBV29-1 | NA
TGTGCCAGCAGCTTACGTCGCGGGACAGGGGAAAACATTCAGTACTTC | CASSLRRGTGENIQYF | TRBD1 | TRBJ2-4 | TRBV11-3 | NA
TGTGCCAGCAGCCCCTCCGGGACTACCAATGAGCAGTTCTTC | CASSPSGTTNEQFF | TRBD2 | TRBJ2-1 | TRBV11-2 | NA
TGTGCCAGCAGCTTAACTAGCGACAACACCGGGGAGCTGTTTTTT | CASSLTSDNTGELFF | NA | TRBJ2-2 | TRBV7-3 | NA
TGTGCCAGCAGGAAGGGAGGACAGGGGAAGCAGTACTTC | CASRKGGQGKQYF | TRBD1 | TRBJ2-7 | TRBV6-5 | NA
TGTGCCAGCAGCTTGATAGGACAGGGGCGGTCCGAGCAGTACTTC | CASSLIGQGRSEQYF | TRBD1 | TRBJ2-7 | TRBV7-2 | NA
TGTGCTAGGCCCGGGGGAGCTAGCGCACGTTTGGAGCAGTACTTC | CARPGGASARLEQYF | NA | TRBJ2-7 | TRBV12-5 | NA
TGTGCCAGTAGTATGAGGGTCATGAACACTGAAGCTTTCTTT | CASSMRVMNTEAFF | NA | TRBJ1-1 | TRBV19 | NA
TGCGCCAGCGCAGTGTCCAGTCGTGTCCAAGAGACCCAGTACTTC | CASAVSSRVQETQYF | NA | TRBJ2-5 | TRBV5-1 | NA
TGTGCCACCGAGGGGACAGGAGCTTCGCCCGGCTACACCTTC | CATEGTGASPGYTF | TRBD1 | TRBJ1-2 | TRBV25-1 | NA
TGTGCCAGCAGTGAATTGGGGCAGGGCGGGCAGCCCCAGCATTTT | CASSELGQGGQPQHF | NA | TRBJ1-5 | TRBV25-1 | NA
TGTGCCAGCAGCTTGAAAACCACTGAAGCTTTCTTT | CASSLKTTEAFF | NA | TRBJ1-1 | TRBV5-5 | NA
TGTGCCAGCAGTCGACAGGGTGATGGATCACCCCTCCACTTT | CASSRQGDGSPLHF | TRBD1 | TRBJ1-6 | TRBV6-1 | NA
TGTGCCATCAGAGGGACAGGGTCCAACGAGCAGTACTTC | CAIRGTGSNEQYF | TRBD1 | TRBJ2-7 | TRBV10-3 | NA
TGTGCCAGCTCACAGGCCAATCAGCCCCAGCATTTT | CASSQANQPQHF | NA | TRBJ1-5 | TRBV18 | NA
TGTGCCAGCAGTTTACCCTCGGACAGGGTCACAGATACGCAGTATTTT | CASSLPSDRVTDTQYF | TRBD1 | TRBJ2-3 | TRBV27 | NA
TGTGCCAGCAGCTTGAGGCTAGCGAGTACCTACGAGCAGTACTTC | CASSLRLASTYEQYF | NA | TRBJ2-7 | TRBV5-6 | once
TGTGCCAGCTCAACAACCTACGAGCAGTACTTC | CASSTTYEQYF | NA | TRBJ2-7 | TRBV18 | NA
TGTGCCAGCAGGGGGACGGTCTCTGGAAACACCATATATTTT | CASRGTVSGNTIYF | NA | TRBJ1-3 | TRBV2 | NA
TGTGCCAGCAGTACAGGGGGCGGGTCCGACGAGCAGTACTTC | CASSTGGGSDEQYF | TRBD1 | TRBJ2-7 | TRBV6-1 | once
TGTGCCAGCAGCCCCGGGACACTAGGTGGAAACACCATATATTTT | CASSPGTLGGNTIYF | NA | TRBJ1-3 | TRBV9 | NA
TGCGCCAGCAGTCCAGGACTAGCGGGAGAGTCCGAGCAGTACTTC | CASSPGLAGESEQYF | TRBD2 | TRBJ2-7 | TRBV10-2 | NA
TGTGCCAGCAGCCAACAGGGCTGGGGGATGAACACTGAAGCTTTCTTT | CASSQQGWGMNTEAFF | NA | TRBJ1-1 | TRBV7-8 | NA
TGTGCCAGCACCGGCGGGGACAAGCCCCACAATGAGCAGTTCTTC | CASTGGDKPHNEQFF | NA | TRBJ2-1 | TRBV7-9 | NA
TGTGCCAGCAGTTTATATTCAGGGAGGCAGTATTTT | CASSLYSGRQYF | NA | TRBJ2-3 | TRBV27 | NA